Following are 5 T cell receptor beta chains from one sample sequenced in a study of blood T cell repertoires in COVID-19. TCRdb's copy holds only in-frame clones and misses some; the assay was immunoSEQ multiplex PCR. The sample carries some 180,000 clones, roughly 85% recorded once. The specimen was PBMCs or T cells enriched from blood (not recorded which). The receptor set was obtained from a man between 35 and 55 years old who had recovered from COVID-19.

The chain has TRBV5-1 and TRBJ1-2; the match to TRBD1 covers 7 bases. Germline lookup yields CDR1 SGHRS and CDR2 YFSETQ. V dropped 2 bases and J dropped 9; count of bases not matched to a gene: 4. CDR3 length: 12 residues. CDR3 protein: CASSFDRASYTF. CDR3 sequence (DNA): TGCGCCAGCAGCTTCGACAGGGCAAGCTACACCTTC.

Only one count was recorded for this clone. The chain links TRBV19 to TRBJ2-3, with D possibly matching TRBD2 (6 bases). Germline V gene lookup returns CDR1 LNHDA and CDR2 SQIVND (reference sequence). The CDR3 spans 13 residues. The V and J ends lost 4 bases and 4 bases respectively, with 9 bases between them. The DNA for the CDR3 is TGTGCCAGTAGTACGGGACTTCCAGATACGCAGTATTTT. This encodes CASSTGLPDTQYF.

The chain joins TRBV2 to TRBJ2-7; 8 nucleotides align to TRBD2. Germline trimming cut 8 bases from V and 5 bases from J; bases unmatched to any gene: 5. The germline V gene encodes CDR1 SNHLY and CDR2 FYNNEI. The CDR3 has 12 residues. CDR3: CASRGGWNEQYF. CDR3 bases: TGTGCCAGCCGCGGGGGGTGGAACGAGCAGTACTTC.

The chain has TRBV4-1 and TRBJ2-7, with TRBD1 matching 9 bases. V gave up 6 bases and J gave up 7 bases; unmatched junction bases: 16. The V gene's germline CDR1 is MGHRA and CDR2 YSYEKL. The CDR3 spans 16 residues. CDR3 amino acids: CASRNPGTGKRGEQYF. The CDR3 DNA sequence: TGCGCCAGCAGAAATCCCGGGACAGGGAAACGAGGAGAGCAGTACTTC.

This chain links TRBV5-5 with TRBJ1-1; weak D call: TRBD1 (6 bases). The V gene lost 4 bases and the J gene lost 0 bases, with 16 bases spanning the gap. The length of the CDR3 is 16 residues. In germline, CDR1 is SGHKS, CDR2 YYEKEE (reference sequence). CDR3 protein: CASSPTGTRLNTEAFF. The CDR3 DNA is TGTGCCAGCAGCCCTACAGGGACCCGGCTGAACACTGAAGCTTTCTTT.